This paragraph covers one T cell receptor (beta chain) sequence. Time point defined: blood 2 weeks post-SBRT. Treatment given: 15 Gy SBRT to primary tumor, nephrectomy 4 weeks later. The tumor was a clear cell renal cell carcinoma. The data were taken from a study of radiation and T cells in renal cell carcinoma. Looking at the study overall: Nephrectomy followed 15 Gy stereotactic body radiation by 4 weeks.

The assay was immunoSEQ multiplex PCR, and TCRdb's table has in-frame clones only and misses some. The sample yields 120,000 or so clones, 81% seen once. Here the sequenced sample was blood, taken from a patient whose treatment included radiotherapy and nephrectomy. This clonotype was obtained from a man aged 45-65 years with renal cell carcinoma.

In nucleotides, the CDR3 is TGTGCCTGGAGCCCCGCTTGGGATAGCTCCTACAATGAGCAGTTCTTC. Translation: CAWSPAWDSSYNEQFF. The chain uses TRBV30 and TRBJ2-1; D gene uncertain. Germline CDR1 GTSNPN, CDR2 SVGIG (reference sequence). The V and J ends lost 3 bases and 0 bases respectively, with 15 bases between them. This CDR3 has 16 amino acids.